This TCR beta chain was profiled in a study of beta chain features in type 1 diabetes listed by TCRdb under 2018. With regard to the full study: No differences in mean age, gender distribution, total cell number or subset yield were found between patients and healthy donors. In the study, TCRB repertoires of sorted circulating CD4+ T cell subsets from recently diagnosed type 1 diabetes patients were compared with those of matched healthy donors. Across all samples, about 110 million sorted cells were examined, and cell number per subset correlated strongly with RNA yield. Whereas all 30 or so donors provided naive and central memory subsets, regulatory and stem cell-like memory subsets were isolated from just 8 patients and roughly 8 healthy donors. On the study overall, not on this receptor specifically: At VDJ recombination sites, patients with type 1 diabetes made fewer insertions and deleted more nucleotides, a pattern implying thymic rearrangement abnormalities. Type 1 diabetes patients showed a moderate but significant shortening of TCRB CDR3 length in all four CD4+ subsets. Only small numbers of individuals were included in the HLA sub-analyses, which left unresolved whether HLA type had any influence on TCRB rearrangement. PCR might favor shorter templates, but patient and control samples were amplified and corrected together, so any skew would affect both groups equally. Because cDNA was sequenced instead of genomic DNA, highly expressing activated cells could be over-represented, though the groups showed no difference in activation or CD3 levels. Naive, central memory and regulatory TCRB repertoires appeared to be more similar among patients than among healthy donors.

A remark on this clone: It has no known antigen specificity. No base-level quality is on record; no much larger clone is a single base apart.

A single peripheral blood draw of about 116 mL on average was collected from each donor into heparinised tubes. Naive, central memory, regulatory and stem cell-like memory CD4+ T cells were sorted on a BD FACSAria II using a panel including CD45RO, CCR7, CD25, CD127, CD95 and CD27. Every sorted population had a purity above 95%. PBMCs were isolated right away by Lymphoprep density gradient centrifugation and were stained directly, without culture. So that batch effects would be minimized, each experiment stained and sorted samples in pairs, pairing one healthy donor with one patient. Inclusive of the bounding cysteine and phenylalanine, the CDR3 is 18 residues long. The entry retains the CDR3 DNA only, 54 bases that are in frame from base 1. The germline V gene supplies CDR1 SGHRS and CDR2 YFSETQ. The junction shows trimming of 0 bases on V and 3 bases on J, and the gene matches do not reach 12 bases of it.

All of the isolated RNA was reverse transcribed with the High Capacity cDNA Reverse Transcription Kit, so expressed TCRB transcripts were sequenced. Deep immunoSEQ sequencing was applied to naive, central memory and regulatory T cell samples, giving an average of about 3.8 million total reads per sample. Sorted cells were lysed in RLT buffer and RNA was extracted with DNase-treated RNeasy Micro or Mini kits, depending on cell number. Each cell subset was processed on its own to prevent cross-contamination, while patient and healthy donor samples were processed together. The immunoSEQ multiplex PCR was used to amplify TCRB sequences from cDNA, yielding 87-bp fragments that span the CDR3 region. Sequencing of the amplicons was performed on the Illumina HiSeq platform. The original pipeline was this. Synthetic template baselines were used to correct PCR bias computationally, reads within Hamming distance 2 were collapsed together, and singletons that could not be merged were discarded. By aligning reads against IMGT, V, D and J genes, CDR3 length, and insertions or deletions at six rearrangement sites were assigned. Within each subset, clonotype counts were normalized to the number of sorted cells before true diversity and Gini coefficients were calculated with the tcR R package. The overlap coefficient, calculated on TCRB nucleotide sequences, was used to measure repertoire sharing. Out-of-frame TCRB sequences from naive cells were analyzed to stand in for the pre-selection repertoire. Entries here come from immuneACCESS through TCRdb and include only in-frame sequences with V and J called. Some clones fail to appear in such tables; in the studies checked, an unresolved V gene covers under half of the shortfall, and the cause of the remainder is unknown. V, J and clone size are taken as reported in that table, and D and trimming were inferred from the DNA itself. Present in this sample are about 660,000 clones, about 14% of which were seen just once. The top ten clones comprise approximately 0.042% of the sample.

The sequence came from a man between 18 and 29 years old with type 1 diabetes. The rearrangement joined TRBV5-1 to TRBJ2-5, and 9 junction bases match TRBD2. Sequenced: naive CD4+ T cells from blood. The cell subset or site tag for this specimen amounts to: true naive CD4+ T cells. The DNA sequence is as follows: TGCGCCAGCAGCTTGGGAGTAGCGGGGGATGTTGCCAAAGAGACCCAGTACTTC. Its protein reads: CASSLGVAGDVAKETQYF.